Listed below are T cell receptor beta chains from one sample, sequenced in a study of control samples from healthy donors and cancer patients. The repertoire was sequenced with immunoSEQ multiplex PCR; TCRdb's copy has only in-frame clones and lacks some. The sample contains approximately 100,000 clones, more than 75% of which appear only once. Sequenced: blood. The receptors shown here come from a man aged 30 to 45 in good health. Both conserved end residues are part of each CDR3. A D gene is named only where the DNA matches it firmly. Clone sizes are given selectively: once, few, many, or a class where the clone is expanded.

length,D,size,J,V,DNA,CDR3
11,-,-,TRBJ2-5,TRBV11-2,TGTGCCAGCGCCGGGCAAGAGACCCAGTACTTC,CASAGQETQYF
13,-,-,TRBJ2-2,TRBV4-1,TGCGCCAGCGGCGGGGTGAACACCGGGGAGCTGTTTTTT,CASGGVNTGELFF
16,-,-,TRBJ1-2,TRBV4-1,TGCGCCAGCAGCCAAAGCTCGGTATCGTGGGACTATGGCTACACCTTC,CASSQSSVSWDYGYTF
16,-,once,TRBJ2-2,TRBV4-2,TGTGCCAGCAGCCAAGGCGCCACCACGAACACCGGGGAGCTGTTTTTT,CASSQGATTNTGELFF
15,-,-,TRBJ2-3,TRBV27,TGTGCCAGCAAATCCCCTAGCCTCGGCACAGATACGCAGTATTTT,CASKSPSLGTDTQYF
14,-,-,TRBJ2-1,TRBV19,TGTGCCAGTAGTATCCCAGGGTCCTACAATGAGCAGTTCTTC,CASSIPGSYNEQFF
15,TRBD2,-,TRBJ2-3,TRBV3-1/TRBV3-2,TGTGCCAGCAGCCAACGGACTAGCGGGACAGATACGCAGTATTTT,CASSQRTSGTDTQYF
16,-,-,TRBJ1-1,TRBV5-1,TGCGCCAGCAGCTTGCTCAGGCCGACAGAGAACACTGAAGCTTTCTTT,CASSLLRPTENTEAFF
15,-,-,TRBJ2-5,TRBV6-5,TGTGCCAGCAGCTCTAGACCCGGGGCCCAAGAGACCCAGTACTTC,CASSSRPGAQETQYF
16,TRBD2,once,TRBJ2-3,TRBV10-3,TGTGCCATCAGTCTCCTTAGCGGGGGGGCGAAAGATACGCAGTATTTT,CAISLLSGGAKDTQYF
17,TRBD2,-,TRBJ2-5,TRBV25-1,TGTGCCAGCAGTGAAGGGAGGGAGTCCCTGTACCAAGAGACCCAGTACTTC,CASSEGRESLYQETQYF
16,-,-,TRBJ2-3,TRBV24-1,TGTGCCACCAGTGAAGTGGGCATCCGGGGCACAGATACGCAGTATTTT,CATSEVGIRGTDTQYF
15,-,few,TRBJ1-3,TRBV7-6,TGTGCCAGCAGCTTAAACAGGGCATCTGGAAACACCATATATTTT,CASSLNRASGNTIYF
14,-,-,TRBJ2-2,TRBV25-1,TGTGCCAGCAGTGACAGGGGTGGCACCGGGGAGCTGTTTTTT,CASSDRGGTGELFF
12,-,-,TRBJ2-5,TRBV10-2,TGCGCCAGCGGGTGGAGTGGAGAGACCCAGTACTTC,CASGWSGETQYF
13,TRBD1,-,TRBJ1-5,TRBV19,TGTGCCAGTTGGAACAGGGGCTTAAGGCCCCAGCATTTT,CASWNRGLRPQHF
15,TRBD1,few,TRBJ1-2,TRBV7-6,TGTGCCAGCAGCTTAGCCCAGACAGGGGGTGGTGGCTACACCTTC,CASSLAQTGGGGYTF
13,TRBD2,-,TRBJ2-5,TRBV7-2,TGTGCCAGCAGCACAGCGGGGGAAGAGACCCAGTACTTC,CASSTAGEETQYF
14,-,-,TRBJ2-5,TRBV18,TGTGCCAGCTCACCAGGGCAGCACCAAGAGACCCAGTACTTC,CASSPGQHQETQYF
12,-,-,TRBJ2-1,TRBV28,TGTGCCAGCAGTTTGATGGGCAATGAGCAGTTCTTC,CASSLMGNEQFF
15,TRBD2,-,TRBJ2-3,TRBV6-5,TGTGCCAGCAGAACTAGCGGGGGGAGCACAGATACGCAGTATTTT,CASRTSGGSTDTQYF
12,-,-,TRBJ2-5,TRBV24-1,TGTGCCACCAGTGATTTGGGGGAGACCCAGTACTTC,CATSDLGETQYF
15,-,-,TRBJ2-5,TRBV9,TGTGCCAGCAGCGTGGAGGGGGGGCCGGAGGAGACCCAGTACTTC,CASSVEGGPEETQYF
15,TRBD1,-,TRBJ1-1,TRBV27,TGTGCCAGCAGTTTGAGGAACAGGGGAAACACTGAAGCTTTCTTT,CASSLRNRGNTEAFF
15,-,-,TRBJ1-1,TRBV27,TGTGCCAGCAGTCACCCAGGGAGCTGGAACACTGAAGCTTTCTTT,CASSHPGSWNTEAFF
17,TRBD1,-,TRBJ1-5,TRBV7-8,TGTGCCAGCAGCTTAAGGACAGGGTCTAATAGCAATCAGCCCCAGCATTTT,CASSLRTGSNSNQPQHF
18,TRBD2,few,TRBJ2-5,TRBV6-1,TGTGCCAGCAGTGAATTCCCGGGACTAGCGGGGGGCAGGGAGACCCAGTACTTC,CASSEFPGLAGGRETQYF
14,-,-,TRBJ2-7,TRBV6-5,TGTGCCAGCGCCCCCGGGGGTTTTACGGGCGAGCAGTACTTC,CASAPGGFTGEQYF
15,-,few,TRBJ1-5,TRBV19,TGTGCCAGTAGTATAGATATGCAGGGCAATCAGCCCCAGCATTTT,CASSIDMQGNQPQHF
14,-,-,TRBJ2-5,TRBV11-2,TGTGCCAGCAGCCCCAGACTAGGACAAGAGACCCAGTACTTC,CASSPRLGQETQYF
15,-,-,TRBJ2-7,TRBV27,TGTGCCAGCAGTTCAGGGAGATCGGCTTCCTCCGAGCAGTACTTC,CASSSGRSASSEQYF
14,TRBD1,-,TRBJ2-7,TRBV28,TGTGCCAGCAGTCGGGACAGGGGGCTAATCGAGCAGTACTTC,CASSRDRGLIEQYF
16,-,-,TRBJ1-1,TRBV7-9,TGTGCCAGCAGCTTAAGTTGGTTTGGACAAAACACTGAAGCTTTCTTT,CASSLSWFGQNTEAFF
14,TRBD1,-,TRBJ2-7,TRBV5-6,TGTGCCAGCAGCGGACAGGGGCCTATTTACGAGCAGTACTTC,CASSGQGPIYEQYF
13,-,-,TRBJ1-3,TRBV24-1,TGTGCCACCTCGACAGGCTCGGGAAACACCATATATTTT,CATSTGSGNTIYF
14,-,-,TRBJ1-1,TRBV5-1,TGCGCCAGCAGCTGGGGGAACACGAACACTGAAGCTTTCTTT,CASSWGNTNTEAFF
12,-,few,TRBJ2-7,TRBV6-5,TGTGCCAGCGTAACTGGGGGCTACGAGCAGTACTTC,CASVTGGYEQYF
13,-,-,TRBJ1-5,TRBV4-1,TGCGCCAGCAGCCCGGACGGGAATCAGCCCCAGCATTTT,CASSPDGNQPQHF
14,-,many,TRBJ1-4,TRBV3-1/TRBV3-2,TGTGCCAGCAGCCAAGATTGGGCTAATGAAAAACTGTTTTTT,CASSQDWANEKLFF
15,TRBD1,-,TRBJ1-5,TRBV6-6,TGTGCCAGCAGCCCTCCAGACAGGGTGGATCAGCCCCAGCATTTT,CASSPPDRVDQPQHF
12,-,-,TRBJ2-5,TRBV5-4,TGTGCCAGCAGCCAGTACCAAGAGACCCAGTACTTC,CASSQYQETQYF
14,TRBD2,-,TRBJ2-1,TRBV19,TGTGCCAGTAGTTCAAGCGGGGGGGCCGGTGAGCAGTTCTTC,CASSSSGGAGEQFF
14,-,-,TRBJ2-1,TRBV28,TGTGCCAGCAGTCCAAACAACAGGGACAATGAGCAGTTCTTC,CASSPNNRDNEQFF
12,TRBD1,-,TRBJ1-1,TRBV28,TGTGCCAGCAGTCCCGACAGGGGTAAAGCTTTCTTT,CASSPDRGKAFF
18,TRBD2,-,TRBJ2-2,TRBV4-2,TGTGCCAGCAGCCAGGGTCTAGCGGGGGCTGCGAACACCGGGGAGCTGTTTTTT,CASSQGLAGAANTGELFF
15,-,once,TRBJ2-1,TRBV11-1,TGTGCCAGCAGACCAACGGTGAGCTCCTACAATGAGCAGTTCTTC,CASRPTVSSYNEQFF
14,TRBD1,-,TRBJ2-5,TRBV5-1,TGCGCCAGCAGCTTGGGACAGGGGGGAGAGACCCAGTACTTC,CASSLGQGGETQYF
12,-,-,TRBJ1-5,TRBV29-1,TGCAACGTTGGCGCCAGGGATCAGCCCCAGCATTTT,CNVGARDQPQHF
17,-,-,TRBJ2-3,TRBV12-5,TGTGCTAGTCTCTGGGCCCGGTCAGAGGATACCACAGATACGCAGTATTTT,CASLWARSEDTTDTQYF
8,-,-,TRBJ2-7,TRBV28,TGTGCCAGCGGGAGTAAATACTTC,CASGSKYF
14,TRBD1,-,TRBJ1-2,TRBV19,TGTGCCAGTAGTCAAGACAGGGGCACCTATGGCTACACCTTC,CASSQDRGTYGYTF
15,-,-,TRBJ1-2,TRBV6-6,TGTGCCAGCAGTCCTCAGGGTCCCATCCACTATGGCTACACCTTC,CASSPQGPIHYGYTF
14,-,-,TRBJ1-6,TRBV4-1,TGCGCCAGCAGCCAGGGGACAAATAATTCACCCCTCCACTTT,CASSQGTNNSPLHF
15,TRBD1,-,TRBJ1-4,TRBV30,TGTGCCTGGGGTAGTACCGGGACAGAGAATGAAAAACTGTTTTTT,CAWGSTGTENEKLFF
13,TRBD1,-,TRBJ1-2,TRBV7-9,TGTGCCAGCAGCGTGGGACAGGTCTATGGCTACACCTTC,CASSVGQVYGYTF